Shown below are 5 T cell receptor beta chains from a single sample sequenced in a study of cytomegalovirus exposure and HLA in healthy donors. The PCR contained 60 Vbeta and 13 Jbeta primers. The data were produced by immunoSEQ multiplex PCR, yet TCRdb's version contains in-frame clones alone and is incomplete. The sample contains about 130,000 clones, 70% to 75% of which appear only once. The sequencing sample was made of PBMCs. These TCRs come from a man under 40 in good health and CMV-seronegative.

This chain connects TRBV4-1 to TRBJ2-7, with D possibly TRBD1 on 5 matching bases. This CDR3 is built from 16 residues. Trimming took 2 bases from V and 3 from J, leaving 17 bases between them. Looked up from germline, CDR1 is MGHRA and CDR2 is YSYEKL. In nucleotides, the CDR3 is TGCGCCAGCAGCCAATCTCCAGGGCCAAGCAACTACGAGCAGTACTTC. Translation gives CASSQSPGPSNYEQYF.

This clone has a handful of counts. The chain joins TRBV19 to TRBJ1-2, with 7 positions matching TRBD1. The CDR3 has 13 residues. J lost 5 bases, V lost 6 bases, and 6 bases had no gene match. CDR1 and CDR2 (germline): LNHDA, SQIVND (reference sequence). The CDR3 here is CASSQQGSYGYTF. The CDR3 DNA is TGTGCCAGTAGCCAACAGGGGAGTTATGGCTACACCTTC.

J is TRBJ2-3 and V is TRBV7-3, with a weak D call TRBD2 (5 bases). This CDR3 spans 14 amino acids. Germline CDR1 is SGHTA and CDR2 is FQGTGA. V shed 5 bases and J shed 0 bases, with 9 bases lying between them. The chain's CDR3 is CASSVGESTDTQYF. The CDR3 coding sequence is TGTGCCAGCAGCGTCGGGGAGAGCACAGATACGCAGTATTTT. The variable domain in full, completed from reference TRBV7-3 and TRBJ2-3, reads GAGVSQTPSNKVTEKGKYVELRCDPISGHTALYWYRQSLGQGPEFLIYFQGTGAADDSGLPNDRFFAVRPEGSVSTLKIQRTERGDSAVYLCASSVGESTDTQYFGPGTRLTVL.

The V call is TRBV4-3, the J call TRBJ2-3; 14 nucleotides align to TRBD2. This CDR3 is built from 17 residues. Germline lookup yields CDR1 LGHNA and CDR2 YSLEER. The V gene end was trimmed by 4 bases and the J gene end by 4 bases; junction bases not matched to a gene: 7. CDR3 residues: CASSPTSGRALADTQYF. CDR3 sequence (DNA): TGCGCCAGCAGCCCGACTAGCGGGAGGGCCCTCGCAGATACGCAGTATTTT.

This clone came up a few times. The DNA for the CDR3 is TGTGCCAGCATTATGGACAGGGAGTACTCACCCCTCCACTTT. It is translated as CASIMDREYSPLHF. V usage is TRBV28 and J usage is TRBJ1-6, with 8 positions matching TRBD1. The CDR3 has 14 residues. Unmatched junction bases numbered 9, after V lost 7 bases and J lost 10 bases. CDR1 and CDR2 from the germline V gene are MDHEN and SYDVKM.